Sequencing of this T cell receptor beta chain was carried out in a study of CD8+CD57+ T cells in acquired aplastic anemia. At the level of the study: DNA from sorted CD4+ and CD8+ cells averaged roughly 3.4 ug.

The authors sequenced patients whose flow cytometry had shown CD8+CD57+ cell expansion. Severe acquired aplastic anemia was diagnosed in all patients. Receipt of therapy had not occurred in any patient by the time of blood sampling. Trimming cost V 4 bases and J 4 bases, with 11 bases left between them. The CDR3 loop spans 14 amino acids. In germline, CDR1 is MRHNA, CDR2 SNTAGT. Genomic DNA, serving as template, underwent TCR beta VDJ and CDR3 profiling. TCRdb reprocessed the reads via MiXCR and lists one record per CDR3 protein. The data show some 140,000 distinct CDR3 sequences, about 52% seen once. This receptor was taken from a human donor with aplastic anemia. Sequenced sample: sorted CD4+, CD8+, or CD8+CD57+ T cells (not recorded which) from PBMCs. V and J are TRBV6-4 and TRBJ2-1, with a tentative D call TRBD2 (7 bases). CDR3 in DNA: TGTGCCAGCAGTGGGGGGGGCCGGTACAATGAGCAGTTCTTC. Protein sequence: CASSGGGRYNEQFF.